A single sample gave rise to the 23 T cell receptor beta chains below, sequenced in a study of CD4 and CD8 cells across lung adenocarcinoma regions (dated by TCRdb to the late 2010s). The receptor library was made with PCR. Sequenced using a HiSeq X Ten. TCRdb trimmed the raw reads at Q25, called clones with MiXCR and kept productive beta chains. A single entry per CDR3 protein holds the most common genes and DNA from its merged rows. The sample contains about 20,000 distinct CDR3 sequences, approximately 49% of them found a single time. The ten largest account for more than 20% of the sample. Material: CD8+ T cells from the center of a lung tumor. The cell subset or site label here, explained by the study, means: tumor center region. These receptors were collected from a female donor with lung adenocarcinoma. The CD4 and CD8 labels of this study may be unreliable.

The rearrangement uses TRBV25-1 and TRBJ2-2; 11 nucleotides match TRBD2. The J call is in doubt because the DNA end fits TRBJ2-3 better. The CDR3 consists of 15 residues. The germline V gene has CDR1 MGHDK and CDR2 SYGVNS. This CDR3 is CASSETSGNTETQYF. Written as DNA, the CDR3 is TGTGCCAGCAGTGAGACTAGCGGGAACACCGAGACGCAGTATTTT.

The chain is built from TRBV6-5 and TRBJ2-1; 11 bases match TRBD2. The J call may be faulty, since TRBJ2-5 better matches the DNA end. The CDR3 contains 16 residues. Germline assignment: CDR1 MNHEY and CDR2 SVGAGI. The CDR3 loop reads CASSYSTSGDYETQYF. The CDR3 DNA follows: TGTGCCAGCAGTTACTCGACTAGCGGGGATTATGAGACCCAGTACTTC.

The chain couples TRBV7-9 to TRBJ2-1; TRBD1 matches 7 bases. CDR1 and CDR2 from the germline V gene are SEHNR and FQNEAQ (reference sequence). The CDR3 sequence is 14 residues long. J lost 8 bases, V lost 4 bases, and 8 bases had no gene match. CDR3 amino acids: CASSSFTGDHEQFF. CDR3 nucleotides: TGTGCCAGCAGCTCCTTTACAGGGGACCATGAGCAGTTCTTC.

The J gene is TRBJ2-1, the V gene TRBV27; 10 bases map to TRBD2. This CDR3 has 20 residues. V shed 3 bases, J shed 1 base, and the junction held 15 bases outside the gene matches. Germline V gene lookup returns CDR1 MNHEY and CDR2 SMNVEV (reference sequence). CDR3 sequence (DNA): TGTGCCAGCAGTTTGGCTGCTAGCGGGAGAGCTGCATGGTCCTACAATGAGCAGTTCTTC. Protein sequence: CASSLAASGRAAWSYNEQFF.

The genes are TRBV6-1 and TRBJ2-3, with a tentative D call TRBD2 (5 bases). The CDR3 loop spans 15 amino acids. V was trimmed by 9 bases and J by 10 bases, leaving 26 bases between them. The germline CDR1 and CDR2 sequences are MNHNS and SASEGT. The CDR3 DNA reads TGTGCCAGGGGCGGACTGGCTGTGAGCACCGGGGCGCAGTATTTT. This codes for CARGGLAVSTGAQYF.

The gene calls are TRBV6-1 and TRBJ2-3, with a weak D call TRBD1 (6 bases). The CDR3 consists of 11 residues. V was shortened by 8 bases and J by 4 bases, with 7 bases between the two germline ends. Germline CDR1 MNHNS, CDR2 SASEGT. The CDR3 nucleotides read TGTGCCAGCCCAGGGGCAGATACGCAGTATTTT. Amino acids: CASPGADTQYF.

This clonotype was picked up one time. For the CDR3, the DNA is TGCGCCAGCAGGACAGGGCCAGTGAACACTGAAGCTTTCTTT. This codes for CASRTGPVNTEAFF. This chain uses TRBV5-1 with TRBJ1-1, with 7 bases fitting TRBD1. The V and J ends lost 5 bases and 0 bases, in that order; junction bases with no gene match: 4. The CDR3 runs 14 residues. The germline gives CDR1 SGHRS, CDR2 YFSETQ.

The chain has TRBV6-1 and TRBJ2-2, with D perhaps TRBD2 (5 bases). This CDR3 spans 15 amino acids. V lost 6 bases and J lost 1, with 12 bases in between. Germline V lookup: CDR1 MNHNS, CDR2 SASEGT. CDR3 in DNA: TGTGCCAGCAGCAGCGAGGGTGTGAACACCGGGGAGCTGTTTTTT. Translating it yields CASSSEGVNTGELFF.

In this sample, this clonotype turned up once. This chain uses TRBV27 with TRBJ2-4, with D possibly being TRBD1 (5 bases). Deletions cut 9 bases from V and 13 bases from J, with 22 bases between. The CDR3 spans 13 residues. Germline CDR1 MNHEY, CDR2 SMNVEV (reference sequence). CDR3 nucleotides: TGTGCCAGGGGGCCGTGGGCCTCAGATATGCAGTACTTC. This sequence encodes CARGPWASDMQYF.

This clonotype is a singleton in its sample. A much larger clone differs by one base, so this may be a read error. The chain's CDR3 is CASSEAGPGLEADTQYF. The CDR3 nucleotides read TGCGCCAGCAGCGAAGCGGGTCCGGGACTAGAGGCAGATACGCAGTATTTT. The chain couples TRBV10-1 to TRBJ2-3; 8 positions agree with TRBD2. Germline lookup yields CDR1 WNHNN and CDR2 SYGVQD (reference sequence). The CDR3 is 17 residues long. With 6 bases clipped from V and 4 bases from J, the junction kept 15 bases outside the gene matches.

About this clonotype: The germline gene is not matched at one end of the junction; a read error may be the cause. The rearrangement uses TRBV6-1 and TRBJ2-4; the match to TRBD1 covers 8 bases. In germline, CDR1 is MNHNS, CDR2 SASEGT. The CDR3 length is 15 residues. The CDR3 loop is CASSAGQGATDMQYF. As DNA, the CDR3 is TGTGCCAGCAGTGCGGGGCAGGGGGCCACAGACATGCAGTACTTT.

This clonotype was detected only once. Sequence at one end of the junction differs from germline and may be a read error. The V call is TRBV6-1, the J call TRBJ2-5; TRBD2 aligns across 7 bases. Germline CDR1 is MNHNS and CDR2 is SASEGT. This CDR3 comprises 13 residues. The CDR3 is CGSGEWKGETQYF. The CDR3 bases are TGTGGCAGCGGGGAATGGAAGGGTGAGACGCAGTACTTC.

The J gene is TRBJ2-5, the V gene TRBV10-3, with 7 positions matching TRBD1. V lost 3 bases, J lost 5 bases, and 9 bases stayed unmatched. The CDR3 is made up of 15 amino acids. Germline loops: CDR1 ENHRY, CDR2 SYGVKD. CDR3: CAISDESDREETQYF. The CDR3 nucleotides are TGTGCCATCAGTGACGAGTCAGACAGGGAGGAGACCCAGTACTTC.

About this clonotype: The junction shows a germline mismatch at one end, possibly a read error. The gene calls are TRBV6-4 and TRBJ2-3; perhaps TRBD2 as D (7 bases). The CDR3 has 19 amino acids. Germline values: CDR1 MRHNA, CDR2 SNTAGT. This CDR3 is CASRDSEGRGGSGKDTQYF. CDR3 DNA: TGTGCCAGCAGGGACTCCGAGGGGCGCGGGGGCAGTGGCAAAGATACGCAGTATTTT.

The chain is built from TRBV30 and TRBJ2-5; D gene ambiguous. V gave up 2 bases and J gave up 5 bases, with 9 bases separating them. Germline V gene lookup returns CDR1 GTSNPN and CDR2 SVGIG (reference sequence). The CDR3 runs to 12 residues. CDR3: CAWSSSLETQYF. The DNA for the CDR3 is TGTGCCTGGAGTAGTAGCTTGGAGACCCAGTACTTC.

J is TRBJ1-2 and V is TRBV6-5; 7 bases are a match to TRBD1. Trimming took 6 bases from V and 7 from J; bases not matched to a gene: 8. Germline loops: CDR1 MNHEY, CDR2 SVGAGI. The CDR3 consists of 13 residues. CDR3 protein: CASSLRQGGGYTF. CDR3 sequence (DNA): TGTGCCAGCAGCTTACGACAGGGTGGTGGCTACACCTTC.

The rearrangement links TRBV11-2 to TRBJ1-2; TRBD1 matches 9 bases. The CDR3 length is 16 residues. The junction had 13 bases not matched to a gene; V was cut back by 5 bases and J by 6 bases. Germline CDR1 reads SGHAT; CDR2 reads FQNNGV. CDR3 sequence reads: CASSISPGQGLNGYTF. In DNA, the CDR3 is TGTGCCAGCAGCATCAGTCCGGGACAGGGTTTAAATGGCTACACCTTC.

As for this clonotype: An end of the junction does not agree with germline; a read error may underlie this. This rearrangement joins TRBV6-1 to TRBJ2-5; 7 nucleotides line up with TRBD2. The CDR3 covers 16 residues. Per the germline V gene, CDR1 is MNHNS and CDR2 is SASEGT. The CDR3 DNA sequence: TGTGCCAGCAGGGAGGACGGGGGAGGGGCCACAGAGACGCAGTATTTC. Translation gives CASREDGGGATETQYF.

In nucleotides, the CDR3 is TGTGCCAGCAGGAGCCCCGGGACGGGGCTGTGTGGCACAGATACTCAGTACTTC. Translated, it gives CASRSPGTGLCGTDTQYF. The J gene is TRBJ2-3, the V gene TRBV12-3 or TRBV12-4; D tentatively fits TRBD1 or TRBD2 (5 bases each). The J call is uncertain, as TRBJ2-4 better fits the DNA end. There are 18 residues in the CDR3.

The chain has TRBV6-1 and TRBJ1-2; D ambiguous. The CDR3 is 15 residues long. V dropped 4 bases and J dropped 0 bases, with 12 bases sitting between them. The germline V gene encodes CDR1 MNHNS and CDR2 SASEGT. CDR3 bases: TGTGCCAGCAGTGTTACCAGCATAGCTAACTATGGCTACACCTTC. It encodes CASSVTSIANYGYTF.

On this clonotype: Its ends do not fully match the called genes, so a read error is possible. The rearrangement links TRBV5-1 to TRBJ2-4; possibly TRBD2 for D (6 bases). The V gene's germline CDR1 is SGHRS and CDR2 YFSETQ. This CDR3 spans 15 amino acids. CDR3 nucleotide sequence: TGCGGCAGCAGCTCGGGGGAGAGAGCCAAAAACACGCAGTACTTC. Its protein is CGSSSGERAKNTQYF. Drawing the rest from reference TRBV5-1 and TRBJ2-4, the complete variable domain is KAGVTQTPRYLIKTRGQQVTLSCSPISGHRSVSWYQQTPGQGLQFLFEYFSETQRNKGNFPGRFSGRQFSNSRSEMNVSTLELGDSALYLCGSSSGERAKNTQYFGAGTRLSVL.

This chain connects TRBV6-5 to TRBJ2-3; 8 positions agree with TRBD1. CDR3 length: 15 residues. V shed 2 bases, J shed 12 bases, and the junction held 13 bases outside the gene matches. CDR1 is MNHEY and CDR2 is SVGAGI in the germline V gene. In nucleotides, the CDR3 is TGTGCCAGCAGTTACCAGGGGGCTTACACAGAGACCCAGTATTTT. It encodes CASSYQGAYTETQYF.

This clonotype turned up a few times. This chain links TRBV15 with TRBJ2-1, with 8 bases aligning to TRBD1. This CDR3 spans 17 amino acids. V lost 1 base and J lost 8; bases outside the gene matches: 13. CDR1 and CDR2 from the germline V gene are LNHNV and YYDKDF (reference sequence). CDR3 amino acids: CATSRGTWGQAKDEQFF. Here the CDR3 DNA reads TGTGCCACCAGCAGAGGTACGTGGGGACAGGCAAAGGATGAGCAGTTCTTC.